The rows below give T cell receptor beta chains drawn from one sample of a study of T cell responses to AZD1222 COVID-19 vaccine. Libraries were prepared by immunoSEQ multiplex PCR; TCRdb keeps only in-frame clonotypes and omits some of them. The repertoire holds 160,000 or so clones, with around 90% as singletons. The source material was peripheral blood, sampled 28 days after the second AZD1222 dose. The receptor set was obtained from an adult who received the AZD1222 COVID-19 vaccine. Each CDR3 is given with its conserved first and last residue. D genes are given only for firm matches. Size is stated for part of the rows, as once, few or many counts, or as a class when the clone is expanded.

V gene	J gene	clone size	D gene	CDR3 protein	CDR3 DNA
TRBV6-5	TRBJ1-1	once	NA	CASSYSGGSGEAFF	TGTGCCAGCAGTTACTCGGGAGGGTCCGGTGAAGCTTTCTTT
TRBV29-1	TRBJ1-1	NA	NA	CSGGRLDGTEAFF	TGCAGCGGCGGACGGCTTGACGGTACTGAAGCTTTCTTT
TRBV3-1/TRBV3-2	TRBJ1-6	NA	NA	CASSQEGMGSLHF	TGTGCCAGCAGCCAAGAAGGAATGGGGTCCCTCCACTTT
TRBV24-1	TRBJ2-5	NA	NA	CATSDPGLGETQYF	TGTGCCACCAGTGATCCAGGATTGGGAGAGACCCAGTACTTC
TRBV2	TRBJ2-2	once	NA	CASSLALTGELFF	TGTGCCAGCAGTCTAGCCCTCACCGGGGAGCTGTTTTTT
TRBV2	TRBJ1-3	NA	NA	CASSDSGRGRNTIYF	TGTGCCAGCAGTGACAGCGGGCGGGGAAGAAACACCATATATTTT
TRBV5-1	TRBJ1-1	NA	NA	CASSSLTAGDTEAFF	TGCGCCAGCAGCTCATTGACAGCCGGCGACACTGAAGCTTTCTTT
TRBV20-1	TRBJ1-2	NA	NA	CSARLGYGYTF	TGCAGTGCTAGGCTGGGCTATGGCTACACCTTC
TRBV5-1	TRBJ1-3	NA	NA	CASSLGSPSSGNTIYF	TGCGCCAGCAGCTTGGGAAGTCCGAGCTCTGGAAACACCATATATTTT
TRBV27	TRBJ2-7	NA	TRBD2	CASSPGGPSYEQYF	TGTGCCAGCAGTCCGGGGGGGCCCTCCTACGAGCAGTACTTC
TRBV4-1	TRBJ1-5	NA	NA	CASSHDAGRQPQHF	TGCGCCAGCAGCCACGACGCGGGCCGTCAGCCCCAGCATTTT
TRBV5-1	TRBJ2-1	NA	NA	CASSLGGLGYNEQFF	TGCGCCAGCAGCTTGGGAGGGTTGGGCTACAATGAGCAGTTCTTC
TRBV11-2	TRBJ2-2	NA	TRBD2	CASSFIRTSGNTGELFF	TGTGCCAGCAGCTTCATAAGGACTAGCGGAAACACCGGGGAGCTGTTTTTT
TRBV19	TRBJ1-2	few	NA	CASSIVEEGYGYTF	TGTGCCAGTAGTATTGTGGAGGAGGGCTATGGCTACACCTTC
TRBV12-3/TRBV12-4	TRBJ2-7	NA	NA	CASSLWRPYEQYF	TGTGCCAGCAGTTTATGGCGTCCTTACGAGCAGTACTTC
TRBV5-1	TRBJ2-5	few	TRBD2	CASSRLAVAEETQYF	TGCGCCAGTTCCAGACTAGCGGTGGCGGAAGAGACCCAGTACTTC
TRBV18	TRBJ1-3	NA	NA	CASSPLRETGNTIYF	TGTGCCAGCTCACCACTCAGGGAGACTGGAAACACCATATATTTT
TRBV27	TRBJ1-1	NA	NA	CASSPVRGWNTEAFF	TGTGCCAGCAGTCCCGTCCGGGGCTGGAACACTGAAGCTTTCTTT
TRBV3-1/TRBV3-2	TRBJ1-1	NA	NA	CASSLEGTEAFF	TGTGCCAGCAGCCTTGAAGGCACTGAAGCTTTCTTT
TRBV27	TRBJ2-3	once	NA	CASSSHSTDTQYF	TGTGCCAGCAGCTCCCATAGCACAGATACGCAGTATTTT
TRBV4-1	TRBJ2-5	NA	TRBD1	CASSQVETGQETQYF	TGCGCCAGCAGCCAAGTAGAGACAGGGCAAGAGACCCAGTACTTC
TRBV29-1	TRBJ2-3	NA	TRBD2	CSHRLAGRTDTQYF	TGCAGCCACCGACTAGCGGGGCGCACAGATACGCAGTATTTT
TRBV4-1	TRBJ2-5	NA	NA	CASSQGARSETQYF	TGCGCCAGCAGCCAAGGGGCTAGAAGCGAGACCCAGTACTTC
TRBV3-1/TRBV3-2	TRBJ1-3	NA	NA	CASSLGEWAGNTIYF	TGTGCCAGCAGCCTGGGTGAGTGGGCTGGAAACACCATATATTTT
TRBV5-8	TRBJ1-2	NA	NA	CASSLWGVNYGYTF	TGTGCCAGCAGCTTATGGGGGGTCAACTATGGCTACACCTTC
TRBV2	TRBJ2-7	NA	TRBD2	CASRSTGGAGEQYF	TGTGCCAGCAGATCCACCGGGGGGGCTGGGGAGCAGTACTTC
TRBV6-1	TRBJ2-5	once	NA	CASSEWGKTQYF	TGTGCCAGCAGTGAATGGGGAAAGACCCAGTACTTC
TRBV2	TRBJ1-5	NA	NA	CASSEALYQPQHF	TGTGCCAGCAGTGAAGCACTTTACCAGCCCCAGCATTTT
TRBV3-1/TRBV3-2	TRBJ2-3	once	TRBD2	CASSHSPGLASVDTQYF	TGTGCCAGCAGCCATTCCCCGGGACTAGCGTCTGTAGATACGCAGTATTTT
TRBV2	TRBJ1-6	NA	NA	CASNPSYNSPLHF	TGTGCCAGCAATCCCTCCTATAATTCACCCCTCCACTTT
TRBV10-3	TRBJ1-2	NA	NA	CATTDEGTNYGYTF	TGTGCCACCACCGATGAGGGGACTAACTATGGCTACACCTTC
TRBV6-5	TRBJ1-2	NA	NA	CASSLGPGANYGYTF	TGTGCCAGCAGCCTCGGTCCGGGTGCTAACTATGGCTACACCTTC
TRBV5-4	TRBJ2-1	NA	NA	CASSFGDNEQFF	TGTGCCAGCAGCTTTGGGGACAATGAGCAGTTCTTC
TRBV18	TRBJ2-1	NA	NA	CASSLRQADRNEQFF	TGTGCCAGCTCACTTCGGCAGGCCGACAGGAATGAGCAGTTCTTC
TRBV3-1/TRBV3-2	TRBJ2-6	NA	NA	CASSTRGANVLTF	TGTGCCAGCAGCACCCGTGGGGCCAACGTCCTGACTTTC
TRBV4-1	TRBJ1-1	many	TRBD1	CASSQGAGTAAEAFF	TGCGCCAGCAGCCAAGGAGCCGGGACAGCGGCTGAAGCTTTCTTT
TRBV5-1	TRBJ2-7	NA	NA	CASSYNRGAGEQYF	TGCGCCAGCAGCTACAACAGGGGCGCGGGGGAGCAGTACTTC
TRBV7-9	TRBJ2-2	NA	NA	CASSPGEGQSNTGELFF	TGTGCCAGCAGCCCGGGGGAGGGACAATCGAACACCGGGGAGCTGTTTTTT
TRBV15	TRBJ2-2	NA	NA	CATSRTLRTNTGELFF	TGTGCCACCAGCAGAACCTTGCGAACGAACACCGGGGAGCTGTTTTTT
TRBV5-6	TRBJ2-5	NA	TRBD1	CASSWGQREEETQYF	TGTGCCAGCAGCTGGGGACAGAGGGAAGAAGAGACCCAGTACTTC
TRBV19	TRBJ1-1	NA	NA	CASSEGMNTEAFF	TGTGCCAGTAGTGAGGGTATGAACACTGAAGCTTTCTTT
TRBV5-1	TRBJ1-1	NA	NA	CASSLRPPKNTEAFF	TGCGCCAGCAGCCTTAGACCTCCAAAGAACACTGAAGCTTTCTTT
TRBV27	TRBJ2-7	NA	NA	CASSEGAFAYEQYF	TGTGCCAGCAGTGAGGGAGCCTTTGCCTACGAGCAGTACTTC
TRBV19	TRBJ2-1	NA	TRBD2	CASGVTGGPNEQFF	TGTGCCAGCGGGGTTACGGGGGGGCCCAATGAGCAGTTCTTC
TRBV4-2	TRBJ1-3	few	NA	CASSQELGEGNTIYF	TGTGCCAGCAGCCAAGAGTTGGGGGAAGGAAACACCATATATTTT
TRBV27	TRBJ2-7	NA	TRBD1	CASSTGTGNYEQYF	TGTGCCAGCAGTACGGGGACAGGAAACTACGAGCAGTACTTC
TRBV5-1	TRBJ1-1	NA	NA	CASSTGSTNGHTEAFF	TGCGCCAGCAGTACAGGGAGTACCAACGGACACACTGAAGCTTTCTTT
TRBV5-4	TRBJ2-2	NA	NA	CASSPGINTGELFF	TGTGCCAGCAGCCCGGGAATTAACACCGGGGAGCTGTTTTTT
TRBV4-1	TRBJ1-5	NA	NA	CASSPSAGSNQPQHF	TGCGCCAGCAGCCCATCGGCCGGGAGCAATCAGCCCCAGCATTTT
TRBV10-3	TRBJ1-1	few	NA	CAISRVEGTEAFF	TGTGCCATCAGTAGGGTAGAGGGCACTGAAGCTTTCTTT
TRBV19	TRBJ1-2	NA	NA	CASSMGRDYGYTF	TGTGCCAGTAGTATGGGGAGGGACTATGGCTACACCTTC
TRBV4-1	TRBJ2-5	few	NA	CASSLENRVGQETQYF	TGCGCCAGCTCCCTTGAAAACAGGGTGGGTCAAGAGACCCAGTACTTC